This T cell receptor (beta chain) stems from a study of CD8 T cells in Susac syndrome. cDNA came from approximately 0.5 to 1 ug RNA primed by random hexamers. TCR beta CDR3 was amplified by immunoSEQ multiplex PCR. This amplification extended across 54 Vbeta and 13 Jbeta segments. TCRdb itself ran the immunoSEQ multiplex PCR reads through MiXCR, one entry per CDR3 protein. The data hold hundreds of thousands of distinct CDR3 sequences, with 85% to 95% observed a single time. A single count supports this clonotype. The germline V and J ends were trimmed by 1 base and 1 base, with 7 bases remaining between them. The V gene's germline CDR1 is LGHDT and CDR2 YNNKEL (reference sequence). The CDR3 runs 14 residues. The sequenced target, TCR beta, came from blood CD8+ and CD4+ T cells. It was negative isolation that provided the CD8+ and CD4+ T cells, whereas TEMRA cells were enriched by FACS.

The rearrangement uses TRBV3-1 and TRBJ1-1, with D maybe TRBD1 (5 bases). This clonotype was obtained from a human donor with multiple sclerosis. Sequenced: CD4+ T cells from PBMCs. The chain's CDR3 is CASSQGGENTEAFF. The CDR3, as DNA: TGTGCCAGCAGCCAAGGGGGGGAGAACACTGAAGCTTTCTTT.